The source of this T cell receptor beta chain is a study of T-cell memory formation after mild COVID-19. In regard to this clonotype: Its specificity is unknown.

Regarding the study as a whole: CD4+ clones that contracted lay mainly in CM and EM; CD8+ ones lay in EMRA.

This CDR3 contains 13 residues. Trimming pared 4 bases from V and 5 bases from J, leaving 15 bases between. Per germline, CDR1 DFQATT and CDR2 SNEGSKA (reference sequence). A single record per CDR3 protein comes from TCRdb applying MiXCR to the 5' RACE reads. The sample has under 35,000 distinct CDR3 sequences; about 16% are singletons. The chain links TRBV20-1 to TRBJ2-7, with D possibly matching TRBD2 (5 bases). Sequenced input: PBMCs or a T cell subset sorted from them (not recorded which). The sequence was obtained from an adult who had mild COVID-19 (a few samples of this study predate the infection). Cell type and time point are not known. CDR3 DNA: TGCAGTGCTACTAACAGCGGCACCCACGAGCAGTACTTC. It translates to CSATNSGTHEQYF.